The clone carrying this TCR beta chain was counted a single time. Germline assignment: CDR1 SEHNR and CDR2 FQNEAQ (reference sequence). V was pared by 5 bases and J by 16 bases, with 14 bases of the junction left unmatched. The CDR3 has 13 residues. The sample is drawn from a study of blood T cell repertoires in COVID-19. About the study: The study drew acute and convalescent COVID-19 samples from the United States, Italy and Spain. Sample material is recorded as cDNA or gDNA derived from T cells, B-cell-depleted T cells, or PBMCs.

Authors' methods: Using reference gene primer amplification, nucleated cell counts were estimated. TCRdb's table, derived via immunoSEQ multiplex PCR, lists solely in-frame clones and lacks some. The V and J calls and the clone size are those of that table, but D and trimming were determined from the DNA. Found here are 80,000 to 95,000 clones, approximately 85% of them singletons; the top ten hold roughly 12%. V and J are TRBV7-9 and TRBJ2-1, with 7 nucleotides matching TRBD2. The origin of this receptor is a human donor in a cohort sampled during active COVID-19. Sequenced input: peripheral blood. The CDR3 region is CASSQNGGVSYFF. Here the CDR3 DNA reads TGTGCCAGCAGCCAAAATGGGGGGGTTAGTTACTTCTTC.